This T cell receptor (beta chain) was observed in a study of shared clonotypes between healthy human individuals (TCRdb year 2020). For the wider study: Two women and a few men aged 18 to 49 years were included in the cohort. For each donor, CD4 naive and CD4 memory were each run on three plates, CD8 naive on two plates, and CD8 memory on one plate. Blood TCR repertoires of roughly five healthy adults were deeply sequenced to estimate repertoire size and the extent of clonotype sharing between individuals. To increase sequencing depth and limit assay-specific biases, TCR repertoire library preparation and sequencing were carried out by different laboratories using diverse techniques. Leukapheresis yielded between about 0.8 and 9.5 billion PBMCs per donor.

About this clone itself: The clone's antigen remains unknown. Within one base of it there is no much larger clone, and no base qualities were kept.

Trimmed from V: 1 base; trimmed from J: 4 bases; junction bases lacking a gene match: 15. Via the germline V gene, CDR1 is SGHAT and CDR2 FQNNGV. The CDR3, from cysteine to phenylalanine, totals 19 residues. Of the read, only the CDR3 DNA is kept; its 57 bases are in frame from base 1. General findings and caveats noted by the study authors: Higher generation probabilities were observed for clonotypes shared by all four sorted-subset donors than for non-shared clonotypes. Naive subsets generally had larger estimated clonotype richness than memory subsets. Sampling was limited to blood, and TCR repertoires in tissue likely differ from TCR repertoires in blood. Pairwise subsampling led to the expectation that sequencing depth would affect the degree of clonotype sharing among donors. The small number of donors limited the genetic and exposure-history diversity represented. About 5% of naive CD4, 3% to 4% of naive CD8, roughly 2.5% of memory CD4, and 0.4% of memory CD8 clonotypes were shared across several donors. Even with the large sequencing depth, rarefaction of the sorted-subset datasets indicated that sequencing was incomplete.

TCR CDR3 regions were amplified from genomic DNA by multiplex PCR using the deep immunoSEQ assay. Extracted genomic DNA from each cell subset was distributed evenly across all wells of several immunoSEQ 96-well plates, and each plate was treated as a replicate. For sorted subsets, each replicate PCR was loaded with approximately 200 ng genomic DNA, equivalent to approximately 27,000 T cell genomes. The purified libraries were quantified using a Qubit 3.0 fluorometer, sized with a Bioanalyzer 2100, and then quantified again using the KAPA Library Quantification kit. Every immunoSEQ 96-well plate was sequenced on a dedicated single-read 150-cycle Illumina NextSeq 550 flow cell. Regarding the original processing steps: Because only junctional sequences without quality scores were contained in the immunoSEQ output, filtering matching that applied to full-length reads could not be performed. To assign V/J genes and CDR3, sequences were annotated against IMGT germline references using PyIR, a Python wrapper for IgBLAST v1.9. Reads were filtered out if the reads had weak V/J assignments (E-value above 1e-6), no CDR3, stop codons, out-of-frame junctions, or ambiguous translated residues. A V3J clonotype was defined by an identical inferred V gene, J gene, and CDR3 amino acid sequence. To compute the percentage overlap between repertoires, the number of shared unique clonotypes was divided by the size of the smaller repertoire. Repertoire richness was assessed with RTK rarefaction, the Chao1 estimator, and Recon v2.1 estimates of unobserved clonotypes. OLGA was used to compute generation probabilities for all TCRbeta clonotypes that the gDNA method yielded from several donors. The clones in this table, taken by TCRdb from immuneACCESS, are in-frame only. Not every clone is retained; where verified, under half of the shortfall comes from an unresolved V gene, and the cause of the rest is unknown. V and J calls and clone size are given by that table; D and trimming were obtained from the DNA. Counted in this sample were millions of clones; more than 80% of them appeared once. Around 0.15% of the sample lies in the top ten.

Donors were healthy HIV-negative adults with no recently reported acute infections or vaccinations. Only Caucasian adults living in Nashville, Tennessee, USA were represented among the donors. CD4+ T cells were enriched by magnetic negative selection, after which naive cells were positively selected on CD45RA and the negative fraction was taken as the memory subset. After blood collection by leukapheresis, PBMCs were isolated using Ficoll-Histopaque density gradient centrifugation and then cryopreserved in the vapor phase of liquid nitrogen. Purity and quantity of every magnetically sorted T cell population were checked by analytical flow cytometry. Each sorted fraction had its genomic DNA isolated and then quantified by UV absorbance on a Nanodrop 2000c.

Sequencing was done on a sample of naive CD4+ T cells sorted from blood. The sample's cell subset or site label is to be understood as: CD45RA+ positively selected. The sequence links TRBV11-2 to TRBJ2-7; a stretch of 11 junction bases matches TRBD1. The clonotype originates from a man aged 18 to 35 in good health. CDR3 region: CASSLGEVGQGARSYEQYF. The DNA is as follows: TGTGCCAGCAGCTTAGGAGAGGTAGGACAGGGGGCGCGGTCTTACGAGCAGTACTTC.